This T cell receptor (beta chain) was observed in a study of metastatic and nonmetastatic thyroid tumors. The overall study: Repertoires were compared across blood and tumor or nodule tissue from malignant and benign thyroid patients.

V lost 7 bases and J 4 bases, leaving 7 bases between the germline ends. The length of the CDR3 is 11 residues. Germline V gives CDR1 SNHLY, CDR2 FYNNEI. All patients reached thyroid surgery having received no treatment beforehand. In the original processing: To classify distant metastasis in papillary thyroid cancer, a model was built from CDR3 differences across clinicopathological groups. TCRdb redid the clone calls on the PCR reads using MiXCR. The V and J calls shown here were made by TCRdb, not taken from the authors' results. The table lists about 16,000 clones, 9.5% to 15% of them singletons. The specimen was blood. The origin of this receptor is a female donor with papillary thyroid cancer or a benign thyroid nodule (not recorded which). Some clones in this sample may be carry-over from other donors' samples. This chain connects TRBV2 to TRBJ1-2; no definite D call. CDR3 DNA: TGTGCCAGCACGTTAAGCTATGGCTACACCTTC. Protein: CASTLSYGYTF.